The 22 T cell receptor beta chains presented below share a single source sample, sequenced in a study of T cell changes during pregnancy in multiple sclerosis (dated by TCRdb to 2018 to 2020). Library preparation employed the immunoSEQ multiplex PCR assay. Drawn from immuneACCESS, this table holds only the in-frame rearrangements with V and J called that TCRdb kept. Clones are partly lost; checked studies trace under half to an unresolved V gene and leave the rest unexplained. This sample comprises about 89,000 clones, about 94% of them detected only once. Around 0.86% of the sample is in the top ten clones. The sample consisted of peripheral blood, taken in the third trimester of pregnancy. The receptors come from a female donor with multiple sclerosis, enrolled in a pregnancy study.

The gene calls are TRBV19 and TRBJ2-1, with D possibly matching TRBD1 (5 bases). Germline assignment: CDR1 LNHDA and CDR2 SQIVND (reference sequence). The CDR3 spans 15 residues. Between the trimmed V and J ends, which lost 7 bases and 6 bases, there was a span of 19 bases. As DNA, the CDR3 is TGTGCCAGTACCATGGGGCGGAGCCACTCCAATGAGCAGTTCTTC. It is translated as CASTMGRSHSNEQFF.

V gene TRBV7-9 combines with J gene TRBJ1-1; D is possibly TRBD1 (6 bases). The CDR3 covers 14 residues. Looked up from germline, CDR1 is SEHNR and CDR2 is FQNEAQ (reference sequence). Deletions cut 4 bases from V and 4 bases from J, with 13 bases between. The CDR3 nucleotides are TGTGCCAGCAGCTCCCTGGGGGCAGGCACTGAAGCTTTCTTT. This codes for CASSSLGAGTEAFF. The entire variable domain, with the rest obtained from reference TRBV7-9 and TRBJ1-1, is as follows: DTGVSQNPRHKITKRGQNVTFRCDPISEHNRLYWYRQTLGQGPEFLTYFQNEAQLEKSRLLSDRFSAERPKGSFSTLEIQRTEQGDSAMYLCASSSLGAGTEAFFGQGTRLTVV.

The gene calls are TRBV4-1 and TRBJ2-1; 12 bases are shared with TRBD2. The CDR3 is 18 amino acids. Germline values: CDR1 MGHRA, CDR2 YSYEKL. J gave up 7 bases and V 1 base, and 11 bases lay outside the gene matches. The CDR3 sequence is CASSQGETSGRFSNEQFF. CDR3 in DNA: TGCGCCAGCAGCCAAGGGGAAACTAGCGGGAGGTTTAGTAATGAGCAGTTCTTC.

J is TRBJ2-3 and V is TRBV28, with 7 bases identical to TRBD1. Germline V gene lookup returns CDR1 MDHEN and CDR2 SYDVKM. J gave up 1 base and V 3 bases, and 7 bases lay outside the gene matches. This CDR3 has 16 amino acids. CDR3 in DNA: TGTGCCAGCAGTTTCCGAGACAGGGCCGGCACAGATACGCAGTATTTT. This translates into CASSFRDRAGTDTQYF.

The chain has TRBV18 and TRBJ1-5; the D gene is possibly TRBD1 (6 bases). This CDR3 is built from 16 residues. Trimming removed 5 bases from V and 5 bases from J, with 19 bases in between. CDR1 is KGHSH and CDR2 is LQKENI in the germline V gene. This chain's CDR3 is CASSERPDRPHQPQHF. The DNA for the CDR3 is TGTGCCAGCTCAGAACGCCCGGACAGACCCCATCAGCCCCAGCATTTT.

This sequence joins TRBV6-6 and TRBJ2-3, with D perhaps matching TRBD1 (6 bases). With 7 bases removed from V and 0 bases from J, the gap between germline ends came to 8 bases. The CDR3 contains 13 residues. CDR1 and CDR2 (germline): MNHNY, SVGAGI (reference sequence). The CDR3 protein is CASTRGSTDTQYF. In DNA, the CDR3 is TGTGCCAGCACTAGGGGGAGCACAGATACGCAGTATTTT.

The gene calls are TRBV29-1 and TRBJ2-7; the match to TRBD2 covers 9 bases. Losses at the gene ends were 0 bases for V and 3 bases for J; bases not matched to a gene: 3. This CDR3 spans 14 amino acids. Germline CDR1 reads SQVTM; CDR2 reads ANQGSEA. The CDR3 loop is CSVEDSAGGYEQYF. Written as DNA, the CDR3 is TGCAGCGTTGAAGACTCAGCGGGAGGCTACGAGCAGTACTTC.

CDR3 protein: CASSQEGLQFF. CDR3 DNA sequence: TGCGCCAGCAGCCAGGAGGGATTGCAGTTCTTC. The chain recombines TRBV4-1 with TRBJ2-1; TRBD2 might be the D (6 bases). The CDR3 extends over 11 amino acids. V lost 3 bases, J lost 12 bases, and 9 bases lay in between. From germline, CDR1 is MGHRA and CDR2 YSYEKL.

CDR3 bases: TGTGCCAGCAGTTTGACGCTTTGGCAGGCTCGGCATGGCTACACCTTC. Encoded protein: CASSLTLWQARHGYTF. The chain has TRBV28 and TRBJ1-2; the D is unclear. CDR3 length: 16 amino acids. V lost 3 bases to trimming and J lost 6 bases, with 20 bases between them. CDR1 and CDR2 from the germline V gene are MDHEN and SYDVKM.

The chain couples TRBV6-5 to TRBJ2-7; 9 nucleotides agree with TRBD2. Trimming cost V 4 bases and J 6 bases; bases outside gene matches: 10. This CDR3 spans 15 amino acids. The germline V gene has CDR1 MNHEY and CDR2 SVGAGI. The CDR3 is CASSSLAGASGEQYF. CDR3 bases: TGTGCCAGCAGTTCCTTAGCGGGAGCATCGGGCGAGCAGTACTTC.

The V and J genes are TRBV29-1 and TRBJ2-3; D is perhaps TRBD2 (6 bases). CDR3 length: 13 amino acids. V was shortened by 5 bases and J by 3 bases, with 12 bases between the two germline ends. The germline V gene has CDR1 SQVTM and CDR2 ANQGSEA. The CDR3 DNA reads TGCAGCGTTCGTTCCCTAGCGACAGATACGCAGTATTTT. Protein product: CSVRSLATDTQYF.

This rearrangement joins TRBV2 to TRBJ2-3; TRBD2 aligns across 14 bases. Germline V CDR1 and CDR2: SNHLY, FYNNEI. V dropped 6 bases and J dropped 5; count of bases not matched to a gene: 7. The length of the CDR3 is 16 residues. This CDR3 reads CASRGLAGGVVDTQYF. CDR3 DNA sequence: TGTGCCAGCAGAGGACTAGCGGGAGGTGTGGTAGATACGCAGTATTTT.

To note about this clone: A junction boundary mismatches the germline segment, possibly from a read error. As DNA, the CDR3 is TGTGCCAGCAGTTACTCGGACTCGCAGCACTTC. Translated: CASSYSDSQHF. V gene TRBV6-6 combines with J gene TRBJ2-7; D possibly corresponds to TRBD2 (5 bases). Germline loops: CDR1 MNHNY, CDR2 SVGAGI (reference sequence). The CDR3 contains 11 residues.

This clone came up a few times. The gene calls are TRBV28 and TRBJ1-1; no definite D call. V was pared by 5 bases and J by 0 bases, with 7 bases between. Germline V gene lookup returns CDR1 MDHEN and CDR2 SYDVKM. The CDR3 runs to 13 residues. The CDR3 here is CASSPRMNTEAFF. The CDR3 coding sequence is TGTGCCAGCAGTCCCAGGATGAACACTGAAGCTTTCTTT.

In its sample, this clone was seen once. This chain uses TRBV12-5 with TRBJ2-1, with 10 bases lining up with TRBD1. CDR1 and CDR2 (germline): LGHNT, FRNRAP. Losses at the gene ends were 4 bases for V and 6 bases for J; bases not matched to a gene: 6. The CDR3 is 15 residues long. This CDR3 is CASGSGTGVANEQFF. The CDR3 bases are TGTGCTAGTGGTTCGGGGACAGGGGTAGCCAATGAGCAGTTCTTC. Full variable domain (missing parts from reference TRBV12-5 and TRBJ2-1): DARVTQTPRHKVTEMGQEVTMRCQPILGHNTVFWYRQTMMQGLELLAYFRNRAPLDDSGMPKDRFSAEMPDATLATLKIQPSEPRDSAVYFCASGSGTGVANEQFFGPGTRLTVL.

The V and J genes are TRBV5-1 and TRBJ2-1; D is possibly TRBD1 (5 bases). V dropped 0 bases and J dropped 4 bases, with 20 bases sitting between them. CDR1 and CDR2 (germline): SGHRS, YFSETQ. The CDR3 totals 18 residues. As DNA, the CDR3 is TGCGCCAGCAGCTTGGAATCATTTTTTGGCAGGGATTACAATGAGCAGTTCTTC. As protein: CASSLESFFGRDYNEQFF.

The chain uses TRBV5-1 and TRBJ2-1, with 8 bases identical to TRBD2. V lost 4 bases, J lost 2 bases, and 11 bases stayed unmatched. The CDR3 totals 17 residues. Germline CDR1 SGHRS, CDR2 YFSETQ. DNA for the CDR3: TGCGCCAGCAGCAGGGTAATGGGACTAGACCCCTACAATGAGCAGTTCTTC. This codes for CASSRVMGLDPYNEQFF.

V is TRBV19 and J is TRBJ2-1; 14 nucleotides align to TRBD2. Germline V gene data show CDR1 as LNHDA and CDR2 as SQIVND (reference sequence). This CDR3 comprises 17 residues. J lost 7 bases, V lost 5 bases, and 10 bases had no gene match. Here the CDR3 DNA reads TGTGCCAGTAGTGCCCCGGGACTAGCGGGAGTTGGGAATGAGCAGTTCTTC. Protein: CASSAPGLAGVGNEQFF. Based on the CDR3 plus reference TRBV19 and TRBJ2-1, the full variable domain is DGGITQSPKYLFRKEGQNVTLSCEQNLNHDAMYWYRQDPGQGLRLIYYSQIVNDFQKGDIAEGYSVSREKKESFPLTVTSAQKNPTAFYLCASSAPGLAGVGNEQFFGPGTRLTVL.

V usage is TRBV27 and J usage is TRBJ2-5, with TRBD1 identical over 9 bases. This CDR3 spans 15 amino acids. V dropped 7 bases and J dropped 5; count of bases not matched to a gene: 11. CDR1 is MNHEY, CDR2 SMNVEV, per germline (reference sequence). The CDR3 nucleotides are TGTGCCAGCAATACCCTGACAGGGGGTGACGAGACCCAGTACTTC. Its protein is CASNTLTGGDETQYF.

The chain recombines TRBV4-1 with TRBJ1-3; D is undetermined. V was pared by 1 base and J by 1 base, with 11 bases between. Germline V CDR1 and CDR2: MGHRA, YSYEKL. The CDR3 loop spans 16 amino acids. The CDR3 region has the DNA TGCGCCAGCAGCCAAGCGTTGAGCCGGTCTGGAAACACCATATATTTT. Amino acids: CASSQALSRSGNTIYF.

This chain connects TRBV10-1 to TRBJ1-4; the D gene is possibly TRBD1 (5 bases). With 0 bases removed from V and 5 bases from J, the gap between germline ends came to 10 bases. Germline loops: CDR1 WNHNN, CDR2 SYGVQD (reference sequence). The CDR3 sequence is 15 residues long. DNA for the CDR3: TGCGCCAGCAGTGAGTCGGTGGACAACAATGAAAAACTGTTTTTT. Its translation: CASSESVDNNEKLFF.

The V call is TRBV4-1, the J call TRBJ2-5, with D possibly TRBD2 on 5 matching bases. This CDR3 has 16 residues. V shed 0 bases and J shed 4 bases, with 15 bases lying between them. CDR1 is MGHRA and CDR2 is YSYEKL in the germline V gene. The CDR3 is CASSQDLRARRETQYF. In DNA, the CDR3 is TGCGCCAGCAGCCAAGATTTGAGGGCTAGACGAGAGACCCAGTACTTC.